A single sample is the source of the 4 T cell receptor beta chains below, sequenced in a study of human T cells and chemical hapten exposure. TCRdb fed the RACE reads into MiXCR, producing one record per CDR3 protein. The profile covers about 120,000 distinct CDR3 sequences, with 11% appearing a single time and approximately 2.5% taken by the ten largest. Time point indicated: patch test 3, about 24 weeks after DPC sensitization. Treatment described: therapeutic diphenylcyclopropenone sensitization with weekly scalp DPC. The sample in question was whole blood, obtained in connection with sensitization to the hapten diphenylcyclopropenone (DPC). Source of these receptors: a woman in her fifties or sixties with alopecia areata. Some clones in this sample may be carry-over from other donors' samples.

This clonotype was seen ten or more times. The V call is TRBV10-3, the J call TRBJ2-2, with D maybe TRBD1 (5 bases). From germline, CDR1 is ENHRY and CDR2 SYGVKD. Trimming removed 7 bases from V and 5 bases from J, with 14 bases in between. The CDR3 covers 14 residues. This chain's CDR3 is CAIKGASLTGELFF. CDR3 in DNA: TGTGCCATCAAAGGGGCCAGTCTTACCGGGGAGCTGTTTTTT.

The gene calls are TRBV3-1 and TRBJ1-5; no clear D gene. The germline V and J ends were trimmed by 1 base and 6 bases, with 4 bases remaining between them. The CDR3 totals 12 residues. Germline CDR1 reads LGHDT; CDR2 reads YNNKEL (reference sequence). The CDR3 here is CASSQVSQPQHF. The CDR3 bases are TGTGCCAGCAGCCAAGTATCTCAGCCCCAGCATTTT.

The chain recombines TRBV7-2 with TRBJ1-2; TRBD1 might be the D (6 bases). The length of the CDR3 is 13 residues. Trimming left V 5 bases short and J 5 bases short, with 12 bases between. Germline CDR1 reads SGHTA; CDR2 reads FQGNSA. CDR3 region: CASSQGSLYGYTF. The DNA of the CDR3 is TGTGCCAGCAGCCAGGGGTCCCTTTATGGCTACACCTTC.

The sample holds a few counts of this clonotype. The J gene is TRBJ1-1, the V gene TRBV10-3; 7 positions agree with TRBD1. Germline CDR1 ENHRY, CDR2 SYGVKD. CDR3 size: 17 residues. The junction had 17 bases not matched to a gene; V was cut back by 3 bases and J by 7 bases. CDR3 DNA sequence: TGTGCCATCAGTGACTTCGAGCGAAGGGGGCGCATCGGTGAAGCTTTCTTT. Its translation is CAISDFERRGRIGEAFF.